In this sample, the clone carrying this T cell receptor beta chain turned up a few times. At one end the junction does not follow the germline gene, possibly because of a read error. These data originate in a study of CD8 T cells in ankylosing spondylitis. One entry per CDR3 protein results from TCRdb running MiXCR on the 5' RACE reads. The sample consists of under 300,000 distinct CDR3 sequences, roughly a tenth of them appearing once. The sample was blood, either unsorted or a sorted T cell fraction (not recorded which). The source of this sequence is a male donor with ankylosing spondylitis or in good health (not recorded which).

This chain's CDR3 is CASSLGTGLNEKLFF. The CDR3 DNA sequence: TGTGCCAGCAGCTTAGGGACAGGTCTTAATGAAAAACTGTTTTTT. V is TRBV12-3 or TRBV12-4 and J is TRBJ1-4; 8 bases are shared with TRBD1. This CDR3 comprises 15 residues.